This TCR beta chain was captured in a study of shared clonotypes between healthy human individuals. Study-level information: Ranging from 18 to 49 in age, donors were two women and a few men. CD4 naive cells filled three plates per donor, CD4 memory three, CD8 naive two and CD8 memory one.

Using immunoSEQ multiplex PCR, the repertoire was profiled, and TCRdb retains in-frame clones only, with some absent. The data contain a few million clones, 90% to 96% of them singletons. V was pared by 5 bases and J by 1 base, with 6 bases between. This CDR3 comprises 13 residues. Germline V gene lookup returns CDR1 WSHSY and CDR2 SAAADI. This chain uses TRBV10-2 with TRBJ1-5; D not certain. The specimen sequenced was naive CD4+ T cells sorted from blood. Subset in this sample: CD45RA+ positively selected. The sequence was obtained from a man aged 18-30 years in good health. The CDR3 loop reads CASSSRSNQPQHF. The CDR3 nucleotides are TGCGCCAGCAGTTCCCGAAGCAATCAGCCCCAGCATTTT.